Below, 13 T cell receptor beta chains from the same sample are listed, as sequenced in a study of OX40 agonist ivuxolimab in advanced cancers. Libraries were prepared by immunoSEQ multiplex PCR; TCRdb keeps only in-frame clonotypes and omits some of them. Of 50,000 to 70,000 clones in the sample, about 82% are singletons; the top ten hold more than 2.5%. The starting material was CD4+ or CD8+ T cells sorted from blood, obtained in a trial of the OX40 agonist ivuxolimab. All receptors derive from an adult with an advanced solid tumor such as melanoma, head and neck, liver or kidney cancer.

The CDR3 region has the DNA TGTGCCAGCAGTTACCCTGAGGGGTGGAACGAAAACATTCAGTACTTC. Translation: CASSYPEGWNENIQYF. V is TRBV6-5 and J is TRBJ2-4; D assignment may be TRBD1 or TRBD2 (5 bases each). Trimming took off 2 bases at V and 5 bases at J, with 16 bases between the two ends. Germline CDR1 and CDR2: MNHEY and SVGAGI. The CDR3 spans 16 residues.

This chain connects TRBV12-5 to TRBJ2-7, with 9 positions matching TRBD2. The CDR3 contains 15 residues. In germline, CDR1 is LGHNT, CDR2 FRNRAP. Losses at the gene ends were 6 bases for V and 1 base for J; bases not matched to a gene: 7. The DNA of the CDR3 is TGTGCTAGTGGCATCAGCGGGAGGCCTTCCTACGAGCAGTACTTC. The encoded protein is CASGISGRPSYEQYF.

The genes are TRBV30 and TRBJ2-7, with TRBD1 matching over 7 bases. The CDR3 runs to 14 residues. CDR1 GTSNPN and CDR2 SVGIG come from the germline V gene (reference sequence). The J segment lost 2 bases and the V segment lost 5 bases, leaving 9 bases of the junction unmatched. This chain's CDR3 is CAWQPGGFTYEQYF. The CDR3 region has the DNA TGTGCCTGGCAACCAGGGGGTTTCACCTACGAGCAGTACTTC.

The CDR3 DNA reads TGTGCCAGCAGTCAGGATTTATTGGCAGATACGCAGTATTTT. Protein: CASSQDLLADTQYF. This sequence joins TRBV2 and TRBJ2-3; D is uncertain. This CDR3 is built from 14 residues. Germline V lookup: CDR1 SNHLY, CDR2 FYNNEI. Trimming left V 5 bases short and J 4 bases short, with 13 bases between.

The chain is built from TRBV5-1 and TRBJ1-1, with D possibly TRBD1 on 6 matching bases. The CDR3 spans 14 residues. The germline V gene has CDR1 SGHRS and CDR2 YFSETQ. The V end was cut by 4 bases, the J end by 1 base, with 11 bases between. The chain's CDR3 is CASSHAQGNTEAFF. The CDR3 bases are TGCGCCAGCAGCCATGCACAGGGGAACACTGAAGCTTTCTTT.

This clone has only one observation. V is TRBV6-1 and J is TRBJ2-7; 8 bases are a match to TRBD1. CDR1 and CDR2 (germline): MNHNS, SASEGT. The V gene end was trimmed by 8 bases and the J gene end by 1 base; junction bases not matched to a gene: 7. The CDR3 sequence is 14 residues long. In nucleotides, the CDR3 is TGTGCCAGCGCCCCGGACAGGGTATCCTACGAGCAGTACTTC. Protein: CASAPDRVSYEQYF.

The chain couples TRBV10-3 to TRBJ2-7, with no clear D. The germline gives CDR1 ENHRY, CDR2 SYGVKD. The CDR3 is 12 residues long. The V end lost 3 bases, the J end lost 4 bases, and 7 bases lay between the germline ends. CDR3 nucleotide sequence: TGTGCCATCAGTGAAGGAGATTACGAGCAGTACTTC. Translated, it gives CAISEGDYEQYF.

The V gene is TRBV15, the J gene TRBJ2-1; D uncertain. Trimming removed 4 bases at V and 7 bases at J, with 17 bases between. CDR1 and CDR2 from the germline V gene are LNHNV and YYDKDF (reference sequence). The CDR3 spans 15 residues. This CDR3 reads CATSMPSRLGNEQFF. For the CDR3, the DNA is TGTGCCACCAGCATGCCCTCCAGGTTGGGGAATGAGCAGTTCTTC.

This clone was counted a single time. This chain joins TRBV6-5 and TRBJ1-2, with a possible D match to TRBD1 (6 bases). Germline assignment: CDR1 MNHEY and CDR2 SVGAGI. Trimming shortened V by 5 bases and J by 4 bases, and 11 bases separated the two germline ends. The CDR3 spans 13 residues. The CDR3 nucleotides are TGTGCCAGCAGTCACGGACAGACCTATGGCTACACCTTC. Amino acid sequence: CASSHGQTYGYTF.

The rearrangement links TRBV6-7 to TRBJ1-3; D uncertain. TRBV6-7 is flagged as an ORF with uncertain function. V lost 5 bases, J lost 2 bases, and 7 bases lay in between. This CDR3 has 13 residues. The CDR3 DNA is TGTGCCAGCAGTACCGGTACTGGAAACACCATATATTTT. Its translation: CASSTGTGNTIYF.

The V call is TRBV7-6, the J call TRBJ2-5; 7 bases align to TRBD2. V lost 5 bases to trimming and J lost 4 bases; unmatched junction nucleotides: 7. Germline CDR1 is SGHVS and CDR2 is FNYEAQ. CDR3 length: 14 amino acids. The CDR3 sequence is CASSPAGEGETQYF. The DNA for the CDR3 is TGTGCCAGCAGCCCAGCCGGGGAGGGAGAGACCCAGTACTTC.

This clone was counted between two and nine times. The V and J genes are TRBV29-1 and TRBJ1-3, with 7 bases lining up with TRBD1. J lost 4 bases, V lost 6 bases, and 0 bases had no gene match. This CDR3 comprises 11 residues. Germline loops: CDR1 SQVTM, CDR2 ANQGSEA. The CDR3 region is CSVDRGNTIYF. The DNA for the CDR3 is TGCAGCGTGGACAGGGGAAACACCATATATTTT.

The J gene is TRBJ2-3, the V gene TRBV29-1; D gene uncertain. CDR3 size: 12 residues. Germline V gene data show CDR1 as SQVTM and CDR2 as ANQGSEA. The V end lost 6 bases, the J end lost 0 bases, and 7 bases lay between the germline ends. The CDR3 is CSVSDSTDTQYF. The CDR3 DNA sequence: TGCAGCGTCTCTGATAGCACAGATACGCAGTATTTT.